This T cell receptor (beta chain) was documented in a study of cytomegalovirus exposure and HLA in healthy donors. Study-wide findings and caveats: Association with HLA alleles at 0.05 false discovery rate was found for around 17,000 TCR beta sequences in a later analysis. Previous analysis showed most TCR beta V segments were productive about 87% or about 30% of the time. Follow-up analysis found HLA locus-dependent TCR association rates, highest for DRB1 and lowest for HLA-C. What was likely a sequencing artifact was a cluster of highly shared sequence variants.

From germline, CDR1 is MNHEY and CDR2 SMNVEV (reference sequence). This CDR3 has 13 amino acids. V shed 5 bases, J shed 4 bases, and the junction held 4 bases outside the gene matches. In regard to this clone: Its antigen is undetermined.

Primers: 60 Vbeta forward and 13 Jbeta reverse. Sequenced by immunoSEQ multiplex PCR; TCRdb stores in-frame clones only, minus some. This specimen shows around 100,000 clones; the ten leading clones hold 3.7%. The clonotype originates from a man aged 30-40 years in good health and CMV-seronegative. This chain links TRBV27 with TRBJ2-7, with 8 bases that match TRBD1. Sequencing was done on a sample of PBMCs. The CDR3 reads CASSPRDRYEQYF. DNA for the CDR3: TGTGCCAGCAGTCCGAGGGACAGGTACGAGCAGTACTTC.